By share, the clone carrying this T cell receptor (beta chain) ranks as medium-sized. As processed by the authors: Nucleated cell number was recorded as an estimate derived from reference gene primer amplification. TCRdb's copy holds only in-frame clones and misses some; the assay was immunoSEQ multiplex PCR. V and J calls plus clone size are reproduced from that table; the DNA served to infer D and trimming. Of some 95,000 clones detected, 70% to 90% appear once; the ten largest clones hold 4% to 5.5%. The data were taken from a study of blood T cell repertoires in COVID-19. Study-level background: Specimens from acute and convalescent COVID-19 originated in the United States, Italy and Spain. T cells, B-cell-depleted T cells, or PBMCs supplied cDNA or gDNA.

CDR1 is SNHLY and CDR2 is FYNNEI in the germline V gene. The V end was cut by 5 bases, the J end by 1 base, with 14 bases between. This CDR3 region has 15 residues. This receptor was identified in a man in his 70s with acute or convalescent COVID-19. J is TRBJ1-1 and V is TRBV2; D is undetermined. The sample taken for sequencing was peripheral blood. CDR3: CASSPTPGPNTEAFF. DNA for the CDR3: TGTGCCAGCAGTCCTACACCTGGGCCGAACACTGAAGCTTTCTTT.